This TCR beta chain was retrieved from a study of blood T cell repertoires in COVID-19. Study background: COVID-19 samples, acute and convalescent, were from the United States, Italy and Spain. PBMCs, B-cell-depleted T cells, or T cells provided the cDNA or gDNA that made up the material.

The repertoire was sequenced with immunoSEQ multiplex PCR; TCRdb's copy has only in-frame clones and lacks some. The data hold about 270,000 clones, with 85% to 90% observed a single time. V was clipped by 2 bases and J by 4 bases, with 17 bases between them. This CDR3 is 17 amino acids long. From germline, CDR1 is MGHRA and CDR2 YSYEKL. Adults between roughly 18 and 89 years of age took part from 24 US areas. This rearrangement joins TRBV4-1 to TRBJ2-2; maybe TRBD1 (7 bases). Sequences were obtained from PBMCs or T cells enriched from blood (not recorded which). This clonotype was sampled from a woman aged 18-29 years who had recovered from COVID-19. The CDR3 DNA follows: TGCGCCAGCAGCCAACGCACGAGACAGGGAGGCACCGGGGAGCTGTTTTTT. Its protein is CASSQRTRQGGTGELFF.